Following are 28 T cell receptor beta chains from one sample sequenced in a study of identical twins. MiXCR, run by TCRdb on the 5' RACE reads, gives a single entry per CDR3 protein. The table shows 1.5 million to 2 million distinct CDR3 sequences, with around a third occurring only once. The sample comprised cord blood. The receptors were sampled from a newborn girl in good health.

This clonotype came up a few times. The chain combines TRBV6-1 with TRBJ1-4; maybe TRBD1 (6 bases). This CDR3 spans 15 amino acids. Trimming removed 2 bases at V and 3 bases at J, with 10 bases between. CDR1 MNHNS and CDR2 SASEGT come from the germline V gene. In nucleotides, the CDR3 is TGTGCCAGCAGTGAAACAGGGTCACCTAATGAAAAACTGTTTTTT. Translating gives CASSETGSPNEKLFF.

This clonotype was recorded a few times. The chain carries TRBV18 and TRBJ2-3; D not resolved. The V gene's germline CDR1 is KGHSH and CDR2 LQKENI. This CDR3 has 14 amino acids. The ends were cut back, 3 bases at V and 2 bases at J, with 9 bases in the middle. In nucleotides, the CDR3 is TGTGCCAGCTCACCGGACGGCTACACAGATACGCAGTATTTT. It is translated as CASSPDGYTDTQYF.

With respect to this clonotype: Germline is not matched at one junction end, which may reflect a read error. This chain links TRBV5-1 with TRBJ2-3; TRBD2 might be the D (5 bases). Germline lookup yields CDR1 SGHRS and CDR2 YFSETQ. This CDR3 has 11 residues. In DNA form, the CDR3 reads TGCGCCAGCTCTAGCACAGATGCGCAGTATTTT. Encoded protein: CASSSTDAQYF. Full variable domain (rest looked up from reference TRBV5-1 and TRBJ2-3): KAGVTQTPRYLIKTRGQQVTLSCSPISGHRSVSWYQQTPGQGLQFLFEYFSETQRNKGNFPGRFSGRQFSNSRSEMNVSTLELGDSALYLCASSSTDAQYFGPGTRLTVL.

This clonotype was seen a handful of times. The chain carries TRBV2 and TRBJ2-7, with D unclear. The CDR3 consists of 13 residues. Between the trimmed V and J ends, which lost 10 bases and 0 bases, there was a span of 13 bases. CDR1 SNHLY and CDR2 FYNNEI come from the germline V gene. The CDR3 DNA sequence: TGTGCCACCCGGCGGTTTGGCTCCTACGAGCAGTACTTC. Translation gives CATRRFGSYEQYF.

Only a few counts were recorded for this clonotype. V usage is TRBV5-1 and J usage is TRBJ2-3; a weak D match, TRBD2 (6 bases). Germline V CDR1 and CDR2: SGHRS, YFSETQ. The V and J ends lost 2 bases and 7 bases respectively, with 17 bases between them. CDR3 length: 15 residues. The DNA of the CDR3 is TGCGCCAGCAGCTTCTCCGGGAGAAAGGGAAATACGCAGTATTTT. The encoded protein is CASSFSGRKGNTQYF.

There are many counts of this clonotype. V is TRBV28 and J is TRBJ2-3; D might be TRBD2 (6 bases). This CDR3 spans 15 amino acids. Germline loops: CDR1 MDHEN, CDR2 SYDVKM. V was trimmed by 5 bases and J by 0 bases, leaving 12 bases between them. CDR3 amino acids: CASSGGTSSTDTQYF. The CDR3 bases are TGTGCCAGCAGTGGCGGGACCTCTAGCACAGATACGCAGTATTTT.

The rearrangement links TRBV20-1 to TRBJ2-5, with D hard to call. CDR3 length: 13 amino acids. Germline assignment: CDR1 DFQATT and CDR2 SNEGSKA (reference sequence). Deletions cut 4 bases from V and 1 base from J, with 10 bases between. This CDR3 reads CSATPLPQETQYF. The DNA for the CDR3 is TGCAGTGCTACCCCTTTGCCCCAAGAGACCCAGTACTTC.

The chain uses TRBV28 and TRBJ2-7; TRBD2 matches at 9 bases. This CDR3 is built from 16 residues. V lost 3 bases and J lost 6; bases outside the gene matches: 12. CDR1 and CDR2 (germline): MDHEN, SYDVKM. CDR3 loop: CASSLPSGAKGSEQYF. Here the CDR3 DNA reads TGTGCCAGCAGTTTGCCTAGCGGGGCGAAGGGTTCCGAGCAGTACTTC. The variable domain in full, completed from reference TRBV28 and TRBJ2-7, reads DVKVTQSSRYLVKRTGEKVFLECVQDMDHENMFWYRQDPGLGLRLIYFSYDVKMKEKGDIPEGYSVSREKKERFSLILESASTNQTSMYLCASSLPSGAKGSEQYFGPGTRLTVT.

DNA for the CDR3: TGCGCCAGCAGCCAAGGCCTTAGACTAGCGGGAAGGTCCAACGAGCAGTACTTC. Encoded protein: CASSQGLRLAGRSNEQYF. The genes are TRBV4-1 and TRBJ2-7, with TRBD2 matching over 11 bases. The V gene's germline CDR1 is MGHRA and CDR2 YSYEKL. This CDR3 is 18 amino acids long. V was pared by 1 base and J by 5 bases, with 13 bases of the junction left unmatched.

The genes are TRBV29-1 and TRBJ2-1; D possibly matches TRBD1 or TRBD2 (5 bases each). The V gene lost 4 bases and the J gene lost 7 bases, with 20 bases spanning the gap. The CDR3 has 15 amino acids. Germline V lookup: CDR1 SQVTM, CDR2 ANQGSEA. The CDR3 region has the DNA TGCAGCGTTGGTCGCCTTGGTGCGTGGGGGAATGAGCAGTTCTTC. Amino acid sequence: CSVGRLGAWGNEQFF.

The V gene is TRBV6-5, the J gene TRBJ2-5, with 10 bases aligning to TRBD2. V was clipped by 4 bases and J by 11 bases; unmatched bases: 22. The germline V gene encodes CDR1 MNHEY and CDR2 SVGAGI. The CDR3 contains 18 residues. CDR3 bases: TGTGCCAGCAGTTCCCCCGGTTCAGCGGGAGGGGGCTTCGATGAGCAGTACTTC. It is translated as CASSSPGSAGGGFDEQYF.

In its sample, this clonotype was seen a few times. The gene calls are TRBV10-3 and TRBJ2-7; TRBD1 matches 7 bases. The CDR3 spans 15 residues. Per germline, CDR1 ENHRY and CDR2 SYGVKD. J gave up 1 base and V 2 bases, and 5 bases lay outside the gene matches. CDR3 coding DNA: TGTGCCATCAGTGAGGGGGACAGCCCTTCCTACGAGCAGTACTTC. Translated: CAISEGDSPSYEQYF.

This clonotype has only a few counts. This chain joins TRBV7-9 and TRBJ2-5; D gene unclear. Per the germline V gene, CDR1 is SEHNR and CDR2 is FQNEAQ (reference sequence). The CDR3 length is 15 residues. The germline V and J ends were trimmed by 7 bases and 0 bases, with 15 bases remaining between them. The CDR3 reads CASKSGRRYQETQYF. DNA of the CDR3: TGTGCCAGCAAGTCGGGTAGGCGGTACCAAGAGACCCAGTACTTC.

The J gene is TRBJ2-3, the V gene TRBV20-1, with D perhaps TRBD2 (6 bases). The CDR3 runs 17 residues. The V end was cut by 0 bases, the J end by 5 bases, with 21 bases between. Looked up from germline, CDR1 is DFQATT and CDR2 is SNEGSKA (reference sequence). The CDR3 region is CSARDGAGLLRRDTQYF. The DNA of the CDR3 is TGCAGTGCTAGAGATGGGGCGGGACTCCTGAGAAGAGATACGCAGTATTTT.

This chain uses TRBV5-1 with TRBJ1-1; D not resolved. The CDR3 has 15 residues. The germline CDR1 and CDR2 sequences are SGHRS and YFSETQ. V was clipped by 2 bases and J by 1 base, with 12 bases between them. Written as DNA, the CDR3 is TGCGCCAGCAGCTTTAATGTGGGCACGAACACTGAAGCTTTCTTT. Its protein product is CASSFNVGTNTEAFF. Filled out from reference TRBV5-1 and TRBJ1-1, the complete variable domain reads KAGVTQTPRYLIKTRGQQVTLSCSPISGHRSVSWYQQTPGQGLQFLFEYFSETQRNKGNFPGRFSGRQFSNSRSEMNVSTLELGDSALYLCASSFNVGTNTEAFFGQGTRLTVV.

This chain uses TRBV29-1 with TRBJ2-3; TRBD1 is a possible D gene (7 bases). The V gene lost 7 bases and the J gene lost 1 base, with 9 bases spanning the gap. CDR1 and CDR2 (germline): SQVTM, ANQGSEA. This CDR3 has 12 residues. The CDR3 is CSGGTGTDTQYF. DNA of the CDR3: TGCAGCGGCGGGACAGGCACAGATACGCAGTATTTT.

This clonotype was picked up a small number of times. The chain carries TRBV6-5 and TRBJ2-1, with D maybe TRBD2 (6 bases). The CDR3 has 17 residues. V lost 0 bases and J 2 bases, leaving 14 bases between the germline ends. In germline, CDR1 is MNHEY, CDR2 SVGAGI. The DNA of the CDR3 is TGTGCCAGCAGTTACTCGATGTTCCCTAGCGCCTACAATGAGCAGTTCTTC. This encodes CASSYSMFPSAYNEQFF.

The CDR3 DNA follows: TGTGCCAGCAGCTTGGGGACTCCCGAAATTAACTATGGCTACACCTTC. This gives the protein CASSLGTPEINYGYTF. The J gene is TRBJ1-2, the V gene TRBV5-5; no clear D. Deletions cut 0 bases from V and 1 base from J, with 13 bases between. The CDR3 length is 16 residues. Germline V CDR1 and CDR2: SGHKS, YYEKEE (reference sequence).

This chain links TRBV3-1 with TRBJ2-5; D is unresolved. V lost 2 bases, J lost 6 bases, and 7 bases lay in between. The CDR3 runs to 12 residues. From germline, CDR1 is LGHDT and CDR2 YNNKEL (reference sequence). CDR3 sequence (DNA): TGTGCCAGCAGCCAACTTGTTCAGACCCAGTACTTC. Amino acids: CASSQLVQTQYF.

The chain joins TRBV12-3 or TRBV12-4 to TRBJ1-1, with D unclear. V shed 6 bases and J shed 7 bases, with 12 bases lying between them. This CDR3 contains 12 residues. DNA for the CDR3: TGTGCCAGCAGATATCCTCTCCGTGAAGCTTTCTTT. Amino acid sequence: CASRYPLREAFF.

In this sample, this clonotype turned up a few times. This rearrangement joins TRBV20-1 to TRBJ2-5, with D possibly being TRBD2 (6 bases). CDR3 length: 14 residues. Germline loops: CDR1 DFQATT, CDR2 SNEGSKA (reference sequence). The V gene lost 5 bases and the J gene lost 1 base, with 14 bases spanning the gap. The CDR3 region has the DNA TGCAGTGCTGACCCCCTAGCGACCCAAGAGACCCAGTACTTC. It yields the protein CSADPLATQETQYF.

This chain connects TRBV4-1 to TRBJ2-1; no firm D call. Germline CDR1 and CDR2: MGHRA and YSYEKL. The CDR3 length is 15 residues. The V end lost 0 bases, the J end lost 5 bases, and 11 bases lay between the germline ends. The CDR3 region is CASSQDLTVNNEQFF. CDR3 in DNA: TGCGCCAGCAGCCAAGATCTGACGGTAAACAATGAGCAGTTCTTC.

This clonotype was detected a few times. V gene TRBV6-5 combines with J gene TRBJ2-7, with 7 bases that match TRBD2. CDR1 is MNHEY and CDR2 is SVGAGI in the germline V gene. Trimming cost V 4 bases and J 3 bases; bases outside gene matches: 15. The CDR3 sequence is 17 residues long. In nucleotides, the CDR3 is TGTGCCAGCAGTTCCGGCGGGAGTGCCCATTACCGCTACGAGCAGTACTTC. This translates into CASSSGGSAHYRYEQYF.

The sample holds a few counts of this clonotype. The CDR3 loop reads CASSTSGSGGTDTQYF. Written as DNA, the CDR3 is TGTGCCAGCAGCACTAGCGGGAGTGGGGGCACAGATACGCAGTATTTT. The rearrangement links TRBV21-1 to TRBJ2-3; the table's D call of TRBD2 was not tested on the DNA. TRBV21-1 is annotated as a pseudogene. This CDR3 is 16 amino acids long.

This clonotype was seen a few times. The chain combines TRBV12-3 or TRBV12-4 with TRBJ1-6; no definite D call. The V gene lost 6 bases and the J gene lost 7 bases, with 16 bases spanning the gap. The CDR3 sequence is 15 residues long. The CDR3 reads CASSPQVSTNSPLHF. DNA of the CDR3: TGTGCCAGCAGCCCCCAGGTCAGCACCAATTCACCCCTCCACTTT.

This clonotype was picked up one time. This chain uses TRBV21-1 with TRBJ2-3; TRBD2, as called in the table, went unchecked against the DNA. TRBV21-1 is deemed a pseudogene. The CDR3 extends over 16 amino acids. CDR3 sequence: CASSTYSGGFTDTQYF. The CDR3 region has the DNA TGTGCCAGCAGCACCTACAGCGGGGGGTTCACAGATACGCAGTATTTT.

The sample holds a few counts of this clonotype. The chain recombines TRBV7-2 with TRBJ2-7, with D unclear. Germline CDR1 reads SGHTA; CDR2 reads FQGNSA. V was clipped by 5 bases and J by 0 bases, with 8 bases between them. The CDR3 contains 13 residues. The CDR3 DNA reads as TGTGCCAGCAGCGAACCCCACTCCTACGAGCAGTACTTC. Protein: CASSEPHSYEQYF.

This clonotype occurred many times. This chain joins TRBV5-1 and TRBJ2-1, with TRBD2 matching over 7 bases. CDR1 SGHRS and CDR2 YFSETQ come from the germline V gene. V lost 0 bases, J lost 0 bases, and 3 bases stayed unmatched. CDR3 length: 16 amino acids. CDR3 loop: CASSLGGGGSYNEQFF. The CDR3 DNA sequence: TGCGCCAGCAGCTTGGGGGGGGGAGGCTCCTACAATGAGCAGTTCTTC. The full variable domain, completed using reference TRBV5-1 and TRBJ2-1, is KAGVTQTPRYLIKTRGQQVTLSCSPISGHRSVSWYQQTPGQGLQFLFEYFSETQRNKGNFPGRFSGRQFSNSRSEMNVSTLELGDSALYLCASSLGGGGSYNEQFFGPGTRLTVL.